Given below is one TCR beta chain in context. The antigen is unknown. The data derive from a study of cytomegalovirus exposure and HLA in healthy donors. Study-wide findings and caveats: Most TCRs appeared rarely, but some public TCRs recurred in many donors. The analysis excluded some indistinguishable V segments, including TRBV6-2 and TRBV6-3.

A multiplex PCR was run with 60 Vbeta primers and 13 Jbeta primers. Clones were sequenced by immunoSEQ multiplex PCR, and TCRdb holds only the in-frame ones, with some missing. Its listing shows around 200,000 clones. CDR1 and CDR2 (germline): MNHEY, SMNVEV (reference sequence). V was pared by 5 bases and J by 5 bases, with 15 bases between. CDR3 size: 15 residues. This clonotype was sampled from a girl aged 2 to 10 in good health and CMV-seropositive. The source material was PBMCs. The V call is TRBV27, the J call TRBJ1-4; a possible D gene is TRBD1 (5 bases). DNA for the CDR3: TGTGCCAGCAGTCCCTCCAGGGTTGGGAATGAAAAACTGTTTTTT. It yields the protein CASSPSRVGNEKLFF.